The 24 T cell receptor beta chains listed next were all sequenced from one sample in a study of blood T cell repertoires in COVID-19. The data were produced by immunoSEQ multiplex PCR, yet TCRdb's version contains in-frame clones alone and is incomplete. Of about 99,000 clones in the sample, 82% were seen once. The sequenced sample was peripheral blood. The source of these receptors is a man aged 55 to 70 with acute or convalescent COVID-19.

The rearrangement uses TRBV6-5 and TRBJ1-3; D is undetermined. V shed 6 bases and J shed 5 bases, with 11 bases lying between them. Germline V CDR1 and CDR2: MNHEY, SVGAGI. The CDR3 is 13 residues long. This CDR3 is CASSPQVRNTIYF. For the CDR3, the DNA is TGTGCCAGCAGCCCCCAGGTGCGAAACACCATATATTTT.

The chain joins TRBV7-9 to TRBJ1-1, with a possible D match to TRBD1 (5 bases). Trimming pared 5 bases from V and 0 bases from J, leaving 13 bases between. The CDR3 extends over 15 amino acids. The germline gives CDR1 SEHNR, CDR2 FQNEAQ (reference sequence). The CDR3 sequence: CASSRSQGMNTEAFF. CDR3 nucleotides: TGTGCCAGCAGCCGGTCGCAGGGTATGAACACTGAAGCTTTCTTT. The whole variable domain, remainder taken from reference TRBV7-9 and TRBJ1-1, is DTGVSQNPRHKITKRGQNVTFRCDPISEHNRLYWYRQTLGQGPEFLTYFQNEAQLEKSRLLSDRFSAERPKGSFSTLEIQRTEQGDSAMYLCASSRSQGMNTEAFFGQGTRLTVV.

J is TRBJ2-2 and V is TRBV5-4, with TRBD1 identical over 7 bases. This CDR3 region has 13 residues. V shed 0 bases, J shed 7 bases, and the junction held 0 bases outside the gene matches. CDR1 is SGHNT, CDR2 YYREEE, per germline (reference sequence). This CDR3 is CASSLAGGGELFF. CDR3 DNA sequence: TGTGCCAGCAGCTTGGCAGGGGGCGGGGAGCTGTTTTTT.

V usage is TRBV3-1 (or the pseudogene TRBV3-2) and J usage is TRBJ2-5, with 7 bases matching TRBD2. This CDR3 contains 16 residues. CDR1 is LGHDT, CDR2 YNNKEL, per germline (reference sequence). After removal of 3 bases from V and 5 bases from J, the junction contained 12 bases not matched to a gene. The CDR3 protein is CASSHPGEGSLETQYF. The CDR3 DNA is TGTGCCAGCAGCCATCCGGGGGAGGGATCCCTGGAGACCCAGTACTTC.

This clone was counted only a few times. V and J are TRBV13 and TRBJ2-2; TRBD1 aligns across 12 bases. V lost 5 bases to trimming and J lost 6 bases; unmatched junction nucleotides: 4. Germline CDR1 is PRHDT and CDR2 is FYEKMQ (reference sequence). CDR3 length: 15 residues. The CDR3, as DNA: TGTGCCAGCAGCCGGGACAGGGGGCAATCCGGGGAGCTGTTTTTT. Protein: CASSRDRGQSGELFF.

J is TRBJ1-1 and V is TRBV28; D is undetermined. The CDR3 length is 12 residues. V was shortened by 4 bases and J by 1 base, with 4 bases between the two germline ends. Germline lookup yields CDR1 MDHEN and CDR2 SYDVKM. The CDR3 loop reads CASSSGNTEAFF. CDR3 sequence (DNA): TGTGCCAGCAGTTCAGGGAACACTGAAGCTTTCTTT.

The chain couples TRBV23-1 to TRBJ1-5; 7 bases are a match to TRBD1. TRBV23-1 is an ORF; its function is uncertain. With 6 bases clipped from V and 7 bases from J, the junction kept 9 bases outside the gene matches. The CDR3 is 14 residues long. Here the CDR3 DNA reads TGCGCCAGCAGAGATGGGACAGATGTCCAGCCCCAGCATTTT. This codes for CASRDGTDVQPQHF.

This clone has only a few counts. The CDR3 spells CATSRAVSGGEQFF. The CDR3, as DNA: TGTGCCACCAGCAGGGCCGTGAGTGGGGGCGAGCAGTTCTTC. The V gene is TRBV15, the J gene TRBJ2-1; a weak D match, TRBD1 (6 bases). Trimming shortened V by 3 bases and J by 10 bases, and 16 bases separated the two germline ends. The CDR3 sequence is 14 residues long. Germline lookup yields CDR1 LNHNV and CDR2 YYDKDF (reference sequence).

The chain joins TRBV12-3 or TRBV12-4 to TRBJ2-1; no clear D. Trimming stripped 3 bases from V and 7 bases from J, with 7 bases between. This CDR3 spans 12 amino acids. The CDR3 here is CASSLKENEQFF. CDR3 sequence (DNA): TGTGCCAGCAGTTTGAAGGAGAATGAGCAGTTCTTC.

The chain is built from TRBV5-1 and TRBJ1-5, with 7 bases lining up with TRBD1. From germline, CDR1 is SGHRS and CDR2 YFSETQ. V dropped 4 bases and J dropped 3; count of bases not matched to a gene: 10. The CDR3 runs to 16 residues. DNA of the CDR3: TGCGCCAGCAGCCCCTGGCCGGGACAGTACAATCAGCCCCAGCATTTT. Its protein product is CASSPWPGQYNQPQHF.

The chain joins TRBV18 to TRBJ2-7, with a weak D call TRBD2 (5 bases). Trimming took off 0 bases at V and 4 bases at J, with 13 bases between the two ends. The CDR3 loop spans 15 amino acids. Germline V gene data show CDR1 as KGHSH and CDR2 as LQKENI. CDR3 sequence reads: CASSPPSSGPYEQYF. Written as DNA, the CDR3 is TGTGCCAGCTCACCACCGAGCAGCGGACCTTACGAGCAGTACTTC. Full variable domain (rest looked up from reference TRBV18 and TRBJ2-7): NAGVMQNPRHLVRRRGQEARLRCSPMKGHSHVYWYRQLPEEGLKFMVYLQKENIIDESGMPKERFSAEFPKEGPSILRIQQVVRGDSAAYFCASSPPSSGPYEQYFGPGTRLTVT.

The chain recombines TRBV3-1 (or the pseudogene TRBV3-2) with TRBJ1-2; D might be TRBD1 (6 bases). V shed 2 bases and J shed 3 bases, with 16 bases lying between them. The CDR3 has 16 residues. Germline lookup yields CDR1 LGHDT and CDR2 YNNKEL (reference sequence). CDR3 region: CASSQMGLRGDYGYTF. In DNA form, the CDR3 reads TGTGCCAGCAGCCAAATGGGGCTCAGGGGCGACTATGGCTACACCTTC.

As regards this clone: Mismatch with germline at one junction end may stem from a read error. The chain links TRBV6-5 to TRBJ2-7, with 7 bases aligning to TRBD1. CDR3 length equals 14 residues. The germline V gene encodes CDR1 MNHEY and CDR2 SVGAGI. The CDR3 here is CASTYRGSSYEQYF. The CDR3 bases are TGTGCCAGCACTTACAGGGGAAGCTCCTACGAGCAGTACTTC.

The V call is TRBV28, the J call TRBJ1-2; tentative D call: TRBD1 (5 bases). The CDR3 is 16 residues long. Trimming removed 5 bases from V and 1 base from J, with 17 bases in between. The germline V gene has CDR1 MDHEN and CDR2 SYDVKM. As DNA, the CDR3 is TGTGCCAGCAGTCGCGGGGTTAGGGGCGTTAACTATGGCTACACCTTC. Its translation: CASSRGVRGVNYGYTF.

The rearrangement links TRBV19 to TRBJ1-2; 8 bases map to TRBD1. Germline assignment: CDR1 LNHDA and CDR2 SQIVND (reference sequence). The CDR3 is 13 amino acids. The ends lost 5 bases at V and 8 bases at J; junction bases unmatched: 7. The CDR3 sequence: CASSADRVRGYTF. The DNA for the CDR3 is TGTGCCAGTAGTGCGGACAGGGTGCGAGGCTACACCTTC. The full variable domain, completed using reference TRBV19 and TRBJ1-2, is DGGITQSPKYLFRKEGQNVTLSCEQNLNHDAMYWYRQDPGQGLRLIYYSQIVNDFQKGDIAEGYSVSREKKESFPLTVTSAQKNPTAFYLCASSADRVRGYTFGSGTRLTVV.

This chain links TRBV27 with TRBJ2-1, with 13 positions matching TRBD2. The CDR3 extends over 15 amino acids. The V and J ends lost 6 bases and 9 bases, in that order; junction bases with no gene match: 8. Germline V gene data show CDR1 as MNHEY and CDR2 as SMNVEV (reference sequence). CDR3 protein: CASRLAGLAGFEQFF. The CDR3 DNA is TGTGCCAGCAGGCTTGCGGGACTAGCGGGATTTGAGCAGTTCTTC.

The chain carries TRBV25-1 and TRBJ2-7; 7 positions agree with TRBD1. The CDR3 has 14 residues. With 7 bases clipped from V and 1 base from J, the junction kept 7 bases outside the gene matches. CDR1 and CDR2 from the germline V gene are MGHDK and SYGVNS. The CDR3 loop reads CASIIGTVSYEQYF. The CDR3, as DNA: TGTGCCAGCATTATCGGGACAGTTTCCTACGAGCAGTACTTC.

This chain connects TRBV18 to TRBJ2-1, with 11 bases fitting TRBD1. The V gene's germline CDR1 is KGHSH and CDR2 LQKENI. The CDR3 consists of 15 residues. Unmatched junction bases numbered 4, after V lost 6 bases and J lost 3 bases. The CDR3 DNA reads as TGTGCCAGCTCGCGGACAGGGGGCAGCTACAATGAGCAGTTCTTC. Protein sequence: CASSRTGGSYNEQFF.

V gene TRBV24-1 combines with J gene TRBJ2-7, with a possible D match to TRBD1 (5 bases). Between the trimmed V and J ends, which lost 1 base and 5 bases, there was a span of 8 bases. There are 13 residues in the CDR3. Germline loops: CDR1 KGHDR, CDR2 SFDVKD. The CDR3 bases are TGTGCCACCAGTGATTTCGACAGTAACGAGCAGTACTTC. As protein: CATSDFDSNEQYF.

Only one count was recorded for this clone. The CDR3 DNA sequence: TGCGCCAGCAGCTTGGCTGCAGGGCGGAGCACAGATACGCAGTATTTT. It yields the protein CASSLAAGRSTDTQYF. The rearrangement links TRBV5-1 to TRBJ2-3; a possible D gene is TRBD1 (5 bases). This CDR3 comprises 16 residues. Trimming took off 0 bases at V and 0 bases at J, with 11 bases between the two ends. Germline V CDR1 and CDR2: SGHRS, YFSETQ.

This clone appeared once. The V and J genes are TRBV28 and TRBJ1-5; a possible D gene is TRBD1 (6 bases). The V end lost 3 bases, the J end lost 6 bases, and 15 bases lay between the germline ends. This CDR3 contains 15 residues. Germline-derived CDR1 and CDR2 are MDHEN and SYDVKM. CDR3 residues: CASSFEKTGFQPQHF. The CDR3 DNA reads TGTGCCAGCAGTTTCGAAAAGACAGGTTTTCAGCCCCAGCATTTT.

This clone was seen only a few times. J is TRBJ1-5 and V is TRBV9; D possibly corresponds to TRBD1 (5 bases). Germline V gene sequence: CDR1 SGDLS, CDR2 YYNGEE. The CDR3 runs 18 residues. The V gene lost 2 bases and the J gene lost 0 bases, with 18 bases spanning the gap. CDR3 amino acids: CASSVTFSTGGSNQPQHF. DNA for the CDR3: TGTGCCAGCAGCGTGACTTTCTCGACCGGGGGTAGCAATCAGCCCCAGCATTTT.

The CDR3 nucleotides are TGTGCCAGCAGTTTTCGGGGGATAAGCTCGACAGATACGCAGTATTTT. Translated: CASSFRGISSTDTQYF. This chain links TRBV16 with TRBJ2-3; D possibly corresponds to TRBD2 (6 bases). Trimming pared 6 bases from V and 3 bases from J, leaving 19 bases between. Germline assignment: CDR1 KGHSY and CDR2 FQNENV. The CDR3 sequence is 16 residues long.

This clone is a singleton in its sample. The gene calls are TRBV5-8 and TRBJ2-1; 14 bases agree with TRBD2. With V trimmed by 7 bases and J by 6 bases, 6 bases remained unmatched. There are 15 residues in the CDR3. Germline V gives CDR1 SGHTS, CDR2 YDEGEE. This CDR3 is CASVPGTSGGNEQFF. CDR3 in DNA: TGTGCCAGCGTTCCCGGGACTAGCGGGGGCAATGAGCAGTTCTTC. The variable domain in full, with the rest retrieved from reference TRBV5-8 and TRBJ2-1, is EAGVTQSPTHLIKTRGQQATLRCSPISGHTSVYWYQQALGLGLQFLLWYDEGEERNRGNFPPRFSGRQFPNYSSELNVNALELEDSALYLCASVPGTSGGNEQFFGPGTRLTVL.